Below, one T cell receptor (beta chain) is given with its context. Antigen: not known. These data are taken from a study of cytomegalovirus exposure and HLA in healthy donors. Study information: Previous work identified roughly 120 million unique TCR beta sequences from around 170 million T cells.

V was pared by 1 base and J by 9 bases, with 6 bases of the junction left unmatched. This CDR3 is 15 amino acids long. Germline lookup yields CDR1 MGHDK and CDR2 SYGVNS. Study conclusions and caveats: Accurate predictions that matched the HLA-A and HLA-B alleles of most subjects were reportedly made from TCR beta sequences.

The study ran its PCR with 60 Vbeta and 13 Jbeta primers. Clones were read by immunoSEQ multiplex PCR, and TCRdb kept only the in-frame ones, dropping some. Of 270,000 or so clones in the sample, 86% were seen once. The chain links TRBV25-1 to TRBJ1-6; TRBD1 agrees at 7 bases. Source material: PBMCs. This receptor was identified in a man aged 40-50 years in good health and CMV-seropositive. The CDR3 loop reads CASSEWAGGTSPLHF. Written as DNA, the CDR3 is TGTGCCAGCAGTGAATGGGCAGGGGGTACTTCACCCCTCCACTTT.